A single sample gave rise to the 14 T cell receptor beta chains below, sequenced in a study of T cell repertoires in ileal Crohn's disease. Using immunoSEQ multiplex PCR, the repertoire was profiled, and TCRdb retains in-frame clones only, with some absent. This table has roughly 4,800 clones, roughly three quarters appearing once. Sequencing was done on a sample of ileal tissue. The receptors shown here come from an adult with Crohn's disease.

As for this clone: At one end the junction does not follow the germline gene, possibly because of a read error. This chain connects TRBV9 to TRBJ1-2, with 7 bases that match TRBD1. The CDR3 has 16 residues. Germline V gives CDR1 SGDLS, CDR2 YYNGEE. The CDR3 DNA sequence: TGTGCCAGCACCGTAGGCCCAGGGACAGAGTACTATGGCTACACCTTC. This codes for CASTVGPGTEYYGYTF.

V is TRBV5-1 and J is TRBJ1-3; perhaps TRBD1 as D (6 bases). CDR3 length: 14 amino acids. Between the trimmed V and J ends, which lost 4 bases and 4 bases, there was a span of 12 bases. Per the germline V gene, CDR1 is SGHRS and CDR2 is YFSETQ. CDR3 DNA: TGCGCCAGCAGCACCACAGGGCAAGGAAACACCATATATTTT. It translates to CASSTTGQGNTIYF.

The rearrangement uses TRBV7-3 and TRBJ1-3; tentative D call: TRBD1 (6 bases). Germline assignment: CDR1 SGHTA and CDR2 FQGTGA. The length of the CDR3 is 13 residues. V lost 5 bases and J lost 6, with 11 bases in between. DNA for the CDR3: TGTGCCAGCAGCACCAACAGGGAAAACACCATATATTTT. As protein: CASSTNRENTIYF. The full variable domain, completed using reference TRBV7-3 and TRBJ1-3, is GAGVSQTPSNKVTEKGKYVELRCDPISGHTALYWYRQSLGQGPEFLIYFQGTGAADDSGLPNDRFFAVRPEGSVSTLKIQRTERGDSAVYLCASSTNRENTIYFGEGSWLTVV.

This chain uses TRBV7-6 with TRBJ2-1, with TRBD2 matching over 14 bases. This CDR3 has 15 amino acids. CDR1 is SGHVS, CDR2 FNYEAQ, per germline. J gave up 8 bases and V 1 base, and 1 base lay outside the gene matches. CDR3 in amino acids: CASSLGLAGGDEQFF. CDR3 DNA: TGTGCCAGCAGCTTAGGACTAGCGGGAGGGGATGAGCAGTTCTTC.

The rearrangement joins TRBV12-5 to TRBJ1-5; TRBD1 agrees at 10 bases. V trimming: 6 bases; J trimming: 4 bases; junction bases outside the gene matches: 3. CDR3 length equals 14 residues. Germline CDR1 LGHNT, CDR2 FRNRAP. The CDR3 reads CASGRDRGNQPQHF. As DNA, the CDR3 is TGTGCTAGTGGACGGGACAGGGGTAATCAGCCCCAGCATTTT.

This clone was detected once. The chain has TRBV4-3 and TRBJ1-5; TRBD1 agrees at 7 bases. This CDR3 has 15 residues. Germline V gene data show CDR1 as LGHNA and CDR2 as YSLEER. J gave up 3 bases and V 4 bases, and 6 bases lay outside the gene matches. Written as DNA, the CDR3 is TGCGCCAGCAGCCTTCGGACAGGCTTCAATCAGCCCCAGCATTTT. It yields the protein CASSLRTGFNQPQHF.

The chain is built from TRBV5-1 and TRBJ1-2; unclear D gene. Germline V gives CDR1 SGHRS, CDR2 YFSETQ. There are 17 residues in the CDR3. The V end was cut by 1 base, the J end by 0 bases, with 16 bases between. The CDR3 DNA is TGCGCCAGCAGCTTGAGACTACCAATACGATCTAACTATGGCTACACCTTC. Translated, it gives CASSLRLPIRSNYGYTF.

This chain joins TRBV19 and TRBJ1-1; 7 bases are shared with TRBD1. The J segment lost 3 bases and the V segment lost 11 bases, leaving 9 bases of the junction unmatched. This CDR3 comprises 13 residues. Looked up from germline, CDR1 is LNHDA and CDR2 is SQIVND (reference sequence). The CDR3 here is CAVRGRLYTEAFF. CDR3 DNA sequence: TGTGCCGTCAGGGGGAGACTTTACACTGAAGCTTTCTTT.

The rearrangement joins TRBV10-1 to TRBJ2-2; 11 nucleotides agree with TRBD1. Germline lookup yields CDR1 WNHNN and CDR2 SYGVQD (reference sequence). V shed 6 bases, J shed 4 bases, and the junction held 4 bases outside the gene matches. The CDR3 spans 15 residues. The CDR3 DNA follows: TGCGCCAGCAGGGCGGACAGGGGGCTCACCGGGGAGCTGTTTTTT. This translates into CASRADRGLTGELFF.

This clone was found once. CDR3 region: CAWSSGLNQPQHF. DNA for the CDR3: TGTGCCTGGAGTTCAGGACTCAATCAGCCCCAGCATTTT. V and J are TRBV30 and TRBJ1-5; D is ambiguous. Trimming shortened V by 2 bases and J by 3 bases, and 8 bases separated the two germline ends. Germline loops: CDR1 GTSNPN, CDR2 SVGIG (reference sequence). This CDR3 has 13 residues. Supplemented by reference TRBV30 and TRBJ1-5, the full variable domain reads SQTIHQWPATLVQPVGSPLSLECTVEGTSNPNLYWYRQAAGRGLQLLFYSVGIGQISSEVPQNLSASRPQDRQFILSSKKLLLSDSGFYLCAWSSGLNQPQHFGDGTRLSIL.

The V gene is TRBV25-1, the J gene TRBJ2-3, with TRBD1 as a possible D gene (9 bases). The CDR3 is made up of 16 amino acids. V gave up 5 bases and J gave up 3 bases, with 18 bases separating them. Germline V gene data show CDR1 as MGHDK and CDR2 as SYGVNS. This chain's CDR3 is CASSSGGTGLTDTQYF. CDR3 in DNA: TGTGCCAGCAGTTCGGGAGGGACAGGGTTGACAGATACGCAGTATTTT.

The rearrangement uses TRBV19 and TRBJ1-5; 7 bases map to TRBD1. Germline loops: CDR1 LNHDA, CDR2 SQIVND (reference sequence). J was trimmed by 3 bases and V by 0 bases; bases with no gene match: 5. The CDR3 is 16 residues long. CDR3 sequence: CASSIDRDRLNQPQHF. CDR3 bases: TGTGCCAGTAGTATAGATCGGGACAGACTCAATCAGCCCCAGCATTTT. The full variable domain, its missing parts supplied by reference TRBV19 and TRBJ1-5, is DGGITQSPKYLFRKEGQNVTLSCEQNLNHDAMYWYRQDPGQGLRLIYYSQIVNDFQKGDIAEGYSVSREKKESFPLTVTSAQKNPTAFYLCASSIDRDRLNQPQHFGDGTRLSIL.

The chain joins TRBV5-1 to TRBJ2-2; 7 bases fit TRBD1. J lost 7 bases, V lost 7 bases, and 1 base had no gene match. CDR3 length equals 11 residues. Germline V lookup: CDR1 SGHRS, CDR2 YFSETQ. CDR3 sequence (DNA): TGCGCCAGCCACAGGGGCGGGGAGCTGTTTTTT. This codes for CASHRGGELFF.

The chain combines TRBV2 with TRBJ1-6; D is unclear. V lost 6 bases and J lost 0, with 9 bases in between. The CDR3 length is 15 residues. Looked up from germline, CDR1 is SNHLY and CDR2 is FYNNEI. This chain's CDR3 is CASSKTDSYNSPLHF. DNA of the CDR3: TGTGCCAGCAGCAAAACAGACTCCTATAATTCACCCCTCCACTTT.